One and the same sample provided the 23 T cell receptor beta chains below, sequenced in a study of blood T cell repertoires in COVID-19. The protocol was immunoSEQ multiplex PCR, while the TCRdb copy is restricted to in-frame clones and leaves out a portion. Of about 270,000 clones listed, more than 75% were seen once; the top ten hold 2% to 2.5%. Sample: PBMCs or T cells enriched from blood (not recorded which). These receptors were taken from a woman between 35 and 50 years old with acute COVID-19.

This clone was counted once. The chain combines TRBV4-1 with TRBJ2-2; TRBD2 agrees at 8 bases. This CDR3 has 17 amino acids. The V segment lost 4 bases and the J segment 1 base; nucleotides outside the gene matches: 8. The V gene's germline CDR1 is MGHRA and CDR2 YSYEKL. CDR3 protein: CASSRQPGLVNTGELFF. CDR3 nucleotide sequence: TGCGCCAGCAGCCGCCAACCGGGACTAGTGAACACCGGGGAGCTGTTTTTT.

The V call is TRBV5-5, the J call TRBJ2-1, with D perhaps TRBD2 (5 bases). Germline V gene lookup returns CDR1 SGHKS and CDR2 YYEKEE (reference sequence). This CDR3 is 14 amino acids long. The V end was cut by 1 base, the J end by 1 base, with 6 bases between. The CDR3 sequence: CASSLRGSYNEQFF. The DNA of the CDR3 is TGTGCCAGCAGCTTGCGGGGTTCCTACAATGAGCAGTTCTTC.

The CDR3 coding sequence is TGTGCCAGCAGCTTGGGAGGGTCTAAAAACATTCAGTACTTC. Translated, it gives CASSLGGSKNIQYF. The V and J genes are TRBV7-8 and TRBJ2-4; 7 positions agree with TRBD2. The V gene end was trimmed by 3 bases and the J gene end by 4 bases; junction bases not matched to a gene: 3. The germline V gene encodes CDR1 SGHVS and CDR2 FQNEAQ. The CDR3 runs 14 residues.

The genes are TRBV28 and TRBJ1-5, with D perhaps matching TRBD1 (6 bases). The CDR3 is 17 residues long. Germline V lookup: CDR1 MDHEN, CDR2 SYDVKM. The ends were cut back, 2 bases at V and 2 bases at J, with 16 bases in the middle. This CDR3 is CASSLGTGGRGNQPQHF. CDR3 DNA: TGTGCCAGCAGTTTAGGGACGGGGGGCAGGGGCAATCAGCCCCAGCATTTT.

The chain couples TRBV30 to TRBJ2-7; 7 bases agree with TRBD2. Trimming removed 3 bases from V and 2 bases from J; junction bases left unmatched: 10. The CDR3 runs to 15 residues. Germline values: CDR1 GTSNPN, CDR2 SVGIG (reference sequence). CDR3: CAWSGLGGSPYEQYF. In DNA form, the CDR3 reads TGTGCCTGGAGCGGTCTGGGGGGGTCCCCCTACGAGCAGTACTTC.

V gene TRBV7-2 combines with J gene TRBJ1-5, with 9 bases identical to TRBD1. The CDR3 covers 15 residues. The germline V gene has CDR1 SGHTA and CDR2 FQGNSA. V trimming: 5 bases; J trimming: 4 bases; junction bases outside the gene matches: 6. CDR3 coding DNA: TGTGCCAGCAGCCCCGGGACAGGGCGAAATCAGCCCCAGCATTTT. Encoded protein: CASSPGTGRNQPQHF.

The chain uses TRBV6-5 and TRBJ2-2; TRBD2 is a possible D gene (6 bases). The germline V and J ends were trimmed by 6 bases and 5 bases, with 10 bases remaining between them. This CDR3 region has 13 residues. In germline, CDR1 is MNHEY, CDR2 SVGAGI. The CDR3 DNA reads TGTGCCAGCAGCGCGGAGGGAACCGGGGAGCTGTTTTTT. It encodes CASSAEGTGELFF.

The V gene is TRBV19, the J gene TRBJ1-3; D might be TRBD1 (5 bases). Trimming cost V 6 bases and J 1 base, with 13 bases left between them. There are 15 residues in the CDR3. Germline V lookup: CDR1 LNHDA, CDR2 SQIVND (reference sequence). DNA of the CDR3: TGTGCCAGTAGAATTACTACAGGTTCTGGAAACACCATATATTTT. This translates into CASRITTGSGNTIYF.

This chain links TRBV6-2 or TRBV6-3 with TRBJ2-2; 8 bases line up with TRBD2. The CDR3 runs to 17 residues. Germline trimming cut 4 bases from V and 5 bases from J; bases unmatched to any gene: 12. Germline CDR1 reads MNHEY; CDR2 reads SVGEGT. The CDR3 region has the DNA TGTGCCAGCAGTTGGGTAGCGGGAAATCGAAGAACCGGGGAGCTGTTTTTT. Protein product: CASSWVAGNRRTGELFF.

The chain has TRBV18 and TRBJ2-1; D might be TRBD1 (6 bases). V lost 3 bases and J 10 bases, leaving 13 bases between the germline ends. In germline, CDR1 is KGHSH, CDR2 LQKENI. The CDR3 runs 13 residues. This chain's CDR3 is CASSPRGPKEQFF. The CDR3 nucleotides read TGTGCCAGCTCACCCAGGGGCCCAAAGGAGCAGTTCTTC.

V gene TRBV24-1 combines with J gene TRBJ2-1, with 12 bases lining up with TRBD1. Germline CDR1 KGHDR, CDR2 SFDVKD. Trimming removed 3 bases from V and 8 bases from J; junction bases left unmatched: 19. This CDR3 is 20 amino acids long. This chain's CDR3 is CATSDPTPSQRDRGLDEQFF. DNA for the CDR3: TGTGCCACCAGTGATCCAACCCCATCCCAACGGGACAGGGGGCTAGATGAGCAGTTCTTC.

The CDR3 protein is CASSQEGRGSAAYEQYF. The CDR3 nucleotides are TGCGCCAGCAGCCAAGAGGGGAGGGGATCGGCGGCCTACGAGCAGTACTTC. This chain uses TRBV4-1 with TRBJ2-7; TRBD2 matches 7 bases. Germline trimming cut 0 bases from V and 2 bases from J; bases unmatched to any gene: 10. Germline V gene lookup returns CDR1 MGHRA and CDR2 YSYEKL. This CDR3 has 17 amino acids.

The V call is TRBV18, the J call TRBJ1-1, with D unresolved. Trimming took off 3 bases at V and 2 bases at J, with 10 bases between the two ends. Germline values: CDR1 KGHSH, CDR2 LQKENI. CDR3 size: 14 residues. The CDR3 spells CASSPLEHNTEAFF. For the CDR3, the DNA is TGTGCCAGCTCACCTCTTGAGCACAACACTGAAGCTTTCTTT.

The CDR3 loop is CASSLIRTVQETQYF. The CDR3 coding sequence is TGCGCCAGCAGCCTTATCAGGACAGTTCAAGAGACCCAGTACTTC. The gene calls are TRBV4-1 and TRBJ2-5, with a tentative D call TRBD1 (6 bases). The CDR3 runs 15 residues. Germline lookup yields CDR1 MGHRA and CDR2 YSYEKL. V lost 4 bases and J lost 2, with 14 bases in between.

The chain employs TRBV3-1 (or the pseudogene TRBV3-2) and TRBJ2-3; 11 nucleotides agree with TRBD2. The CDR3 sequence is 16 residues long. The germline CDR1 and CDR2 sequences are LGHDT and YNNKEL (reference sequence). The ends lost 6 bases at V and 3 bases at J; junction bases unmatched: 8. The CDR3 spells CASSQPSGGRTDTQYF. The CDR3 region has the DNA TGTGCCAGCAGTCAACCTAGCGGGGGGAGGACAGATACGCAGTATTTT.

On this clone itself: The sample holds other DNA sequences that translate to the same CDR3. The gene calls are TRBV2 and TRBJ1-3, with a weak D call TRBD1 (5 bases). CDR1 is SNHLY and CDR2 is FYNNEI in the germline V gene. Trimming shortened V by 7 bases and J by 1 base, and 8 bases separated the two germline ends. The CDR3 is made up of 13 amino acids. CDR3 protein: CASNRFSGNTIYF. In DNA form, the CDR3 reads TGTGCCAGCAACAGGTTTTCTGGAAACACCATATATTTT.

The CDR3 loop is CASSLRYNSPLHF. The CDR3 DNA follows: TGTGCCAGCAGTCTCCGTTATAATTCACCCCTCCACTTT. The gene calls are TRBV27 and TRBJ1-6; no clear D gene. This CDR3 contains 13 residues. Germline V gene data show CDR1 as MNHEY and CDR2 as SMNVEV (reference sequence). Trimming took off 5 bases at V and 4 bases at J, with 6 bases between the two ends.

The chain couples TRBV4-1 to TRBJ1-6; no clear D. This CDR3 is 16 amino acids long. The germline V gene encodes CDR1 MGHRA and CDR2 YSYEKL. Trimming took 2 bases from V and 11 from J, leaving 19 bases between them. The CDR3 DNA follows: TGCGCCAGCAGCCAAAAGATGGCGGGAGGGATGACACCCCTCCACTTT. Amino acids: CASSQKMAGGMTPLHF.

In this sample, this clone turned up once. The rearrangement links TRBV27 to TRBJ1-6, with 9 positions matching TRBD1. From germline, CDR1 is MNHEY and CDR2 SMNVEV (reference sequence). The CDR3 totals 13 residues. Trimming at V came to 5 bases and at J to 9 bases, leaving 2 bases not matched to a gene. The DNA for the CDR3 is TGTGCCAGCAGTGACAGGGGGTTTTCACCCCTCCACTTT. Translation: CASSDRGFSPLHF.

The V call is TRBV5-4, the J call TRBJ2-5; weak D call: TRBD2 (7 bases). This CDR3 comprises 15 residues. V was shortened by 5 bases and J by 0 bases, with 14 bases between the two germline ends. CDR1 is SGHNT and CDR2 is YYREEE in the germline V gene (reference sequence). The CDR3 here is CASRPGGQNQETQYF. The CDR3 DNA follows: TGTGCCAGCAGACCGGGAGGACAGAACCAAGAGACCCAGTACTTC.

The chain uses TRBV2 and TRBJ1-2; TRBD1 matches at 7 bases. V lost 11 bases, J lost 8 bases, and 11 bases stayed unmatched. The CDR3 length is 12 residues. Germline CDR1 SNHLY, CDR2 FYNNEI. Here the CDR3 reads CAGRQGWNGYTF. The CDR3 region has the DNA TGTGCCGGACGACAGGGATGGAACGGCTACACCTTC.

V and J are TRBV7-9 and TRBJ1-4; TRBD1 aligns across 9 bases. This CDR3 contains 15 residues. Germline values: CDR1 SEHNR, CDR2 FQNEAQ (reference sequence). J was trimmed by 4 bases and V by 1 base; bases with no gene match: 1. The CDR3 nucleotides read TGTGCCAGCAGCTTAGAGGGACAGGGTAATGAAAAACTGTTTTTT. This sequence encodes CASSLEGQGNEKLFF.

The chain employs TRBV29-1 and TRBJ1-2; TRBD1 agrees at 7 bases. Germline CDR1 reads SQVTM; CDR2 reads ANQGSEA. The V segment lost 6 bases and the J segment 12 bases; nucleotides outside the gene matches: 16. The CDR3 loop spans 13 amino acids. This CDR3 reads CSVSGQGGTEHTF. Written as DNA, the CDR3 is TGCAGCGTCTCAGGGCAAGGGGGCACTGAGCACACCTTC.